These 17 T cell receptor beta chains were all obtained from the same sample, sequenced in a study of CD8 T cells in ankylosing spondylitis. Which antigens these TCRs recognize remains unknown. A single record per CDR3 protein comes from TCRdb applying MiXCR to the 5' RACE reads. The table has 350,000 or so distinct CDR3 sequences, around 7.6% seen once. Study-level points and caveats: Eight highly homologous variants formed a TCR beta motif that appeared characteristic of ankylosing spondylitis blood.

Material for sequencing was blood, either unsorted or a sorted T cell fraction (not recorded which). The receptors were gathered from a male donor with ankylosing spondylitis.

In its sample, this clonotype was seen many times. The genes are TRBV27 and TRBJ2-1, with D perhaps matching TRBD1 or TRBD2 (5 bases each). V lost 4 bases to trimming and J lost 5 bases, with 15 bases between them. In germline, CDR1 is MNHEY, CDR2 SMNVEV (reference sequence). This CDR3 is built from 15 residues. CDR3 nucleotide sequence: TGTGCCAGCAGTTCGCCGGGACGGGGTAACAATGAGCAGTTCTTC. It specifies CASSSPGRGNNEQFF.

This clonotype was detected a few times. DNA for the CDR3: TGTGCCAGCAGTTTGATGCTAGCGGGGCTGAACACGCAGTATTTT. The encoded protein is CASSLMLAGLNTQYF. The chain carries TRBV27 and TRBJ2-3; 9 bases map to TRBD2. Germline V CDR1 and CDR2: MNHEY, SMNVEV (reference sequence). The junction had 10 bases not matched to a gene; V was cut back by 3 bases and J by 9 bases. The CDR3 has 15 residues.

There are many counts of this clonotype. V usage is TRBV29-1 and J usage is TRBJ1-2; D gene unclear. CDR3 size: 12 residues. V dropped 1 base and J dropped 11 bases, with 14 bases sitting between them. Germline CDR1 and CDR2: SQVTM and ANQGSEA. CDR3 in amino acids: CSVEGEAAIYTF. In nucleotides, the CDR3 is TGCAGCGTTGAAGGGGAGGCGGCGATTTACACCTTC.

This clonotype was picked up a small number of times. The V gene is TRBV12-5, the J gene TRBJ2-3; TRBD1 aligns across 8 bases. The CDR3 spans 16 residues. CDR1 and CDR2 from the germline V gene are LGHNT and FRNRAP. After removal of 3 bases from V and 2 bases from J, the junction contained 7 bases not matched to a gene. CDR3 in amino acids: CASGFEGTGPTDTQYF. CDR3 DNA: TGTGCTAGTGGTTTCGAAGGGACAGGACCCACAGATACGCAGTATTTT.

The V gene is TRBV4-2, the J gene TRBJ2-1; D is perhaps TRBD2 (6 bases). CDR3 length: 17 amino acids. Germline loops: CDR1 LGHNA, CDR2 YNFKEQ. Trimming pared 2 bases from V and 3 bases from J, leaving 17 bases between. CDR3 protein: CASSQLGSGRSYNEQFF. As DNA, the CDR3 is TGTGCCAGCAGCCAACTAGGGTCCGGGAGAAGCTACAATGAGCAGTTCTTC.

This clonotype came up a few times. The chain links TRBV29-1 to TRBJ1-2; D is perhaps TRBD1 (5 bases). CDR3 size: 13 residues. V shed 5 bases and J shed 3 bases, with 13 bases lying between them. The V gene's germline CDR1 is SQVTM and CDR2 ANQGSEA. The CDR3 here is CSVRRGSDYGYTF. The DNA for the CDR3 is TGCAGCGTTAGAAGGGGTTCGGACTATGGCTACACCTTC.

The CDR3 region has the DNA TGTGCCAGCAGCTCGAAGACTAGCAGGAGGAGCACAGATACGCAGTATTTT. Its translation: CASSSKTSRRSTDTQYF. The chain uses TRBV11-2 and TRBJ2-3; TRBD2 aligns across 7 bases. V gave up 4 bases and J gave up 0 bases; unmatched junction bases: 10. CDR1 is SGHAT and CDR2 is FQNNGV in the germline V gene. This CDR3 spans 17 amino acids.

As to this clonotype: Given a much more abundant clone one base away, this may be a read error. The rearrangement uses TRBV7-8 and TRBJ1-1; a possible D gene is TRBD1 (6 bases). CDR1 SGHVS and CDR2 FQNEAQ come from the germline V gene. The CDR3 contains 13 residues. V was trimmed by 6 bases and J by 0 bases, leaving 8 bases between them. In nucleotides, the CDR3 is TGTGCCAGCAGTACAGGGATGAACACTGAAGCTTTCTTT. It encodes CASSTGMNTEAFF.

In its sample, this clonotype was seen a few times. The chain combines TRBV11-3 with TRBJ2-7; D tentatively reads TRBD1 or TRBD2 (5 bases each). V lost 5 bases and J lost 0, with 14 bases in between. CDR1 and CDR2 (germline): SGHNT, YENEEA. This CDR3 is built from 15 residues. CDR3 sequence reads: CASSPAGTVSYEQYF. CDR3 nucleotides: TGTGCCAGCAGCCCTGCAGGGACGGTCTCCTACGAGCAGTACTTC.

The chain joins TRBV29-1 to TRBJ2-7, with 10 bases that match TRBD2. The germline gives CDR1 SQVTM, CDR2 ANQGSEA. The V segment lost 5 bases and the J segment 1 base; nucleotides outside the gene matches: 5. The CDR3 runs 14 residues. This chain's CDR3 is CSVPGTSESYEQYF. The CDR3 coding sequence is TGCAGCGTTCCTGGGACTAGCGAATCCTACGAGCAGTACTTC.

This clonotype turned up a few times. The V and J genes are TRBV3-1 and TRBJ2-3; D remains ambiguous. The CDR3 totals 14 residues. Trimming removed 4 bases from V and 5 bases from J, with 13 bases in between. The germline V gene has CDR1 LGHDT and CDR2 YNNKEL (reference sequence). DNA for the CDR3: TGTGCCAGCAGCCCAAGTGACTTTCAAGATACGCAGTATTTT. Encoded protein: CASSPSDFQDTQYF.

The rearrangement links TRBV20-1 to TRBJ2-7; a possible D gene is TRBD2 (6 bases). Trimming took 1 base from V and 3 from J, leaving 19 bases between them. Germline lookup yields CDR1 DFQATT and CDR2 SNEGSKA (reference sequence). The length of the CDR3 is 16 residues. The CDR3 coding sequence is TGCAGTGCTAGAGGGTCGGGGCGGGGCCTAATCTACGAGCAGTACTTC. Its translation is CSARGSGRGLIYEQYF.

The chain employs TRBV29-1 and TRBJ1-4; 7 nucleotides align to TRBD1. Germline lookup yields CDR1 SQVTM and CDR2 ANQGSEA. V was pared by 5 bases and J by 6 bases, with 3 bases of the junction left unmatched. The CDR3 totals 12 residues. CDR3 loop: CSVRDSYEKLFF. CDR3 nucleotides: TGCAGCGTTAGGGACAGTTATGAAAAACTGTTTTTT.

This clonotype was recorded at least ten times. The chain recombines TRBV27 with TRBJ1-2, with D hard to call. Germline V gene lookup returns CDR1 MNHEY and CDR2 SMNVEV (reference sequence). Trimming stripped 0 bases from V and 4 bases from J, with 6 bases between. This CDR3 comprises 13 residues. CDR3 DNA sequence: TGTGCCAGCAGTTTATCGACACGCTATGGCTACACCTTC. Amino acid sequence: CASSLSTRYGYTF.

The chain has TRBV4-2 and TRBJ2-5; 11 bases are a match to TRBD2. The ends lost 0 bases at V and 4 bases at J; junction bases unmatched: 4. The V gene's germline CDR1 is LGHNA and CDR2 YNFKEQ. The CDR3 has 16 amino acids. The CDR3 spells CASSQEVLAGGETQYF. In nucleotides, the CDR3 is TGTGCCAGCAGCCAAGAGGTTCTAGCGGGAGGAGAGACCCAGTACTTC.

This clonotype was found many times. CDR3 nucleotides: TGTGCCAGCAGTTCTACACTGAGCAATCAGCCCCAGCATTTT. Translating it yields CASSSTLSNQPQHF. The chain employs TRBV12-3 or TRBV12-4 and TRBJ1-5; D is ambiguous. The CDR3 totals 14 residues. The ends were cut back, 4 bases at V and 1 base at J, with 8 bases in the middle.

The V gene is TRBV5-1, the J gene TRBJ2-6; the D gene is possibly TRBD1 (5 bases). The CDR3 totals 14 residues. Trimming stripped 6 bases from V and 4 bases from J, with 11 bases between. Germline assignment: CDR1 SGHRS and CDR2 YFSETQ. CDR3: CASKGDGGANVLTF. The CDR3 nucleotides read TGCGCCAGCAAAGGGGATGGCGGGGCCAACGTCCTGACTTTC.